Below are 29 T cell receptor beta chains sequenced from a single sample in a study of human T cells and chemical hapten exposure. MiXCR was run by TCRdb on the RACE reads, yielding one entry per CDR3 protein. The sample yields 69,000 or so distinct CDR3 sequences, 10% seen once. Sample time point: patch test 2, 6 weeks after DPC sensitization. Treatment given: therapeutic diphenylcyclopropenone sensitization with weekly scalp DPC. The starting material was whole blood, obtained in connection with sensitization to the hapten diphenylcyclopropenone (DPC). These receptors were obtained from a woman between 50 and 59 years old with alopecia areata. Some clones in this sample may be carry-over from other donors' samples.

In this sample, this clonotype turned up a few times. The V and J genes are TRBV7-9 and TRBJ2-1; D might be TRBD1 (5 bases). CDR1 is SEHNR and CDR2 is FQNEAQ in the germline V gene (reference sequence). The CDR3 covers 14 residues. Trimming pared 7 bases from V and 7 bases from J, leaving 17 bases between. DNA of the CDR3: TGTGCCAGCATCCAAGACAGTTTCAAGAATGAGCAGTTCTTC. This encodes CASIQDSFKNEQFF.

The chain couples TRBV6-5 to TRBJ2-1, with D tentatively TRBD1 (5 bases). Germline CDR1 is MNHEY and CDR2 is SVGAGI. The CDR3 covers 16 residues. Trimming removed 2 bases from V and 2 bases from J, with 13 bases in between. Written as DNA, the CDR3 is TGTGCCAGCAGTTACGATCAGGGTAGGACCTACAATGAGCAGTTCTTC. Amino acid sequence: CASSYDQGRTYNEQFF.

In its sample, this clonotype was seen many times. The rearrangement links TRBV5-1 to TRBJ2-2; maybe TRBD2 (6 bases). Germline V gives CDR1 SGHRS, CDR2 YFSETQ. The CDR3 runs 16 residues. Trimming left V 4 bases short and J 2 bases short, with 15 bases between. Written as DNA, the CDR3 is TGCGCCAGCAGCGCGGCTAGCGCGTCTAACACCGGGGAGCTGTTTTTT. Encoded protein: CASSAASASNTGELFF.

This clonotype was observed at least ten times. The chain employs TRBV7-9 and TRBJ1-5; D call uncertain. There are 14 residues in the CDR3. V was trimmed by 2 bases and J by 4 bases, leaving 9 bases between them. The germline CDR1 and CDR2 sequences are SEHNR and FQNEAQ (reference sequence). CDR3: CASSLIGQNQPQHF. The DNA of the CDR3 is TGTGCCAGCAGCTTAATTGGGCAAAATCAGCCCCAGCATTTT.

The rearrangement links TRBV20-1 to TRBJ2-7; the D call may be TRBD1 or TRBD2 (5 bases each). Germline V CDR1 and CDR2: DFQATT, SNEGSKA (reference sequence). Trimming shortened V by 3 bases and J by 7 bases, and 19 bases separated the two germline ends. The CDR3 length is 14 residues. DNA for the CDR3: TGCAGTGCTAGGCGGAGGCTGGGGGTGTTGGAGCAGTACTTC. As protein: CSARRRLGVLEQYF.

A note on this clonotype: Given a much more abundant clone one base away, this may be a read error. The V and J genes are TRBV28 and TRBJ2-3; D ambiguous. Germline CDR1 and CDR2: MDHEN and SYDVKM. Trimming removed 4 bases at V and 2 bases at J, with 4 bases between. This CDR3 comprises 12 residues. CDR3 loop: CASSSPTDTQYF. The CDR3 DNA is TGTGCCAGCAGTTCCCCCACAGATACGCAGTATTTT.

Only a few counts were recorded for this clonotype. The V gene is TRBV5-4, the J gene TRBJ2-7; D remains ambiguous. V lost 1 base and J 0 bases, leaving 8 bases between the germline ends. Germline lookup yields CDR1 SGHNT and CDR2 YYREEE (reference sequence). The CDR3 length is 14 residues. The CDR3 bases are TGTGCCAGCAGCTTGAACAGCCACTCCTACGAGCAGTACTTC. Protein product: CASSLNSHSYEQYF. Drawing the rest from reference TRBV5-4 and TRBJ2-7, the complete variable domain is ETGVTQSPTHLIKTRGQQVTLRCSSQSGHNTVSWYQQALGQGPQFIFQYYREEENGRGNFPPRFSGLQFPNYSSELNVNALELDDSALYLCASSLNSHSYEQYFGPGTRLTVT.

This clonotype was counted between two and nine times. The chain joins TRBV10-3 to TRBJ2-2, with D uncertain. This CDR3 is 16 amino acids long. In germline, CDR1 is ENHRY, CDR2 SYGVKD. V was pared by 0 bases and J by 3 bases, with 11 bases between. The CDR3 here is CAISESTQLDTGELFF. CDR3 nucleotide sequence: TGTGCCATCAGTGAGTCGACCCAGTTGGACACCGGGGAGCTGTTTTTT.

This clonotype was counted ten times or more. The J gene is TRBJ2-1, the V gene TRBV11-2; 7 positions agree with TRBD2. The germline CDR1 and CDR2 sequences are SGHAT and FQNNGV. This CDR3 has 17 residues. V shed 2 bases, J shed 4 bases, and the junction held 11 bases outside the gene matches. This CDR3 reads CASSLMTGGKSYNEQFF. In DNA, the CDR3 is TGTGCCAGCAGCTTAATGACGGGAGGCAAATCTTACAATGAGCAGTTCTTC.

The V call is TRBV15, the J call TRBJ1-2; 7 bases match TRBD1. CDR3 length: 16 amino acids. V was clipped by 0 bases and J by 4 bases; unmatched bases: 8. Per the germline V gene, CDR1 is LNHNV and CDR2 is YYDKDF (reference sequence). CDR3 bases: TGTGCCACCAGCAGAGACCGATGGACAGGCGTCTATGGCTACACCTTC. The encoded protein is CATSRDRWTGVYGYTF.

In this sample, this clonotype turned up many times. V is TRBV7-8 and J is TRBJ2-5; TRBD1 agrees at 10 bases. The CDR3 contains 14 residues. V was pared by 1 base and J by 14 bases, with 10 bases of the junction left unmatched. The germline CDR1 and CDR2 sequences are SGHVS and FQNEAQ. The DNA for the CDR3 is TGTGCCAGCAGCTTAGTAGACAGGGGGCTACAGGACTACTTC. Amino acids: CASSLVDRGLQDYF.

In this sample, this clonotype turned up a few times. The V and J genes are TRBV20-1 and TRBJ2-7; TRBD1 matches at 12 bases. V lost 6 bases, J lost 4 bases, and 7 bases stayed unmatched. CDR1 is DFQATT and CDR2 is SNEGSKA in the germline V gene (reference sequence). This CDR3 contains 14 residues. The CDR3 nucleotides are TGCAGTGCAAGCGGGACAGGGGGCAAGTACGAGCAGTACTTC. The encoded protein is CSASGTGGKYEQYF.

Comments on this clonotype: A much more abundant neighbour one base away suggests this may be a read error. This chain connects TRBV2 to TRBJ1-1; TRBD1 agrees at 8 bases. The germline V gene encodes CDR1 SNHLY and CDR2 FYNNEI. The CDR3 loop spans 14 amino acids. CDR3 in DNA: TGTGCCAGCAGTGAACGGACAGGGAACACTGAATCTTTCTTT. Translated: CASSERTGNTESFF.

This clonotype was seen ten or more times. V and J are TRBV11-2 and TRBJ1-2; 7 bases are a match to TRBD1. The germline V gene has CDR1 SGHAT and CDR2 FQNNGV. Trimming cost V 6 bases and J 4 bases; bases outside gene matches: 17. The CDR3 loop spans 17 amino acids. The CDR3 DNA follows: TGTGCCAGCAGTTCTACGACAGGGCGAAACTGGCCCTATGGCTACACCTTC. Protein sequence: CASSSTTGRNWPYGYTF.

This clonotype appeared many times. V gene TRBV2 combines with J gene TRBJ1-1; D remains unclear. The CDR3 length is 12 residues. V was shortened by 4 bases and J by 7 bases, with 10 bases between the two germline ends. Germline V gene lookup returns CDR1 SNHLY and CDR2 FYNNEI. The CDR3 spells CASSVSQVEAFF. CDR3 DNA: TGTGCCAGCAGTGTTAGTCAGGTTGAAGCTTTCTTT.

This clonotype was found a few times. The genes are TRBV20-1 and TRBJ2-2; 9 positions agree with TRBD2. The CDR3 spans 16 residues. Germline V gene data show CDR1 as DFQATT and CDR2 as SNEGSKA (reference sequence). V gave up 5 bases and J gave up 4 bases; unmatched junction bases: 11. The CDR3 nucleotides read TGCAGTGCTTCACGCTCCGGGACTAGCCGCACCGGGGAGCTGTTTTTT. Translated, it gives CSASRSGTSRTGELFF.

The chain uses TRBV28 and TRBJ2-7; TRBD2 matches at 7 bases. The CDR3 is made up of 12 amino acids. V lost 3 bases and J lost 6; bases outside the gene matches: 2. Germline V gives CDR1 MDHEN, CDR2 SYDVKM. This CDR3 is CASSFGRSEQYF. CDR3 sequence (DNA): TGTGCCAGCAGTTTCGGGAGGAGCGAGCAGTACTTC. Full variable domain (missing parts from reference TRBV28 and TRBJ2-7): DVKVTQSSRYLVKRTGEKVFLECVQDMDHENMFWYRQDPGLGLRLIYFSYDVKMKEKGDIPEGYSVSREKKERFSLILESASTNQTSMYLCASSFGRSEQYFGPGTRLTVT.

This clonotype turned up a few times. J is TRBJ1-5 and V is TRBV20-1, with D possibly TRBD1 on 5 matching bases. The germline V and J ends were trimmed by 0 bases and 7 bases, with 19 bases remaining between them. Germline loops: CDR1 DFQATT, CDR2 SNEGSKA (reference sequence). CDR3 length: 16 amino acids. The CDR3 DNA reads TGCAGTGCTAGAGATCCTATGGAGGGGCTCGGGCAGCCCCAGCATTTT. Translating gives CSARDPMEGLGQPQHF.

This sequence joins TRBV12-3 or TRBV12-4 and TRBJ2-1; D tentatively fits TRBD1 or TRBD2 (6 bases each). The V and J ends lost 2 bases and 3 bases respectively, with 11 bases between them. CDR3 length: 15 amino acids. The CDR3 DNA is TGTGCCAGCAGTTTATCCGGGGGCCACTACAATGAGCAGTTCTTC. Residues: CASSLSGGHYNEQFF.

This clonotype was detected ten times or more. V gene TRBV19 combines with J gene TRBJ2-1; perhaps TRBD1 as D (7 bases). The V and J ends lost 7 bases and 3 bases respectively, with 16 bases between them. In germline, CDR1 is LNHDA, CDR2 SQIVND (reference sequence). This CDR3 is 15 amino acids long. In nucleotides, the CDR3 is TGTGCCAGTACCACAAGACAGGGAGGCTACAATGAGCAGTTCTTC. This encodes CASTTRQGGYNEQFF. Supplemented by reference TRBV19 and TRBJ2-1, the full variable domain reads DGGITQSPKYLFRKEGQNVTLSCEQNLNHDAMYWYRQDPGQGLRLIYYSQIVNDFQKGDIAEGYSVSREKKESFPLTVTSAQKNPTAFYLCASTTRQGGYNEQFFGPGTRLTVL.

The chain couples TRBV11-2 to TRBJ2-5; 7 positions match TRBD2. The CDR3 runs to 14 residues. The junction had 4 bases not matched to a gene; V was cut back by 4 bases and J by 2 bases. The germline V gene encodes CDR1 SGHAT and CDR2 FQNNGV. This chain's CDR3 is CASSSRDYQETQYF. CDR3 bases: TGTGCCAGCAGCTCGAGGGACTATCAAGAGACCCAGTACTTC.

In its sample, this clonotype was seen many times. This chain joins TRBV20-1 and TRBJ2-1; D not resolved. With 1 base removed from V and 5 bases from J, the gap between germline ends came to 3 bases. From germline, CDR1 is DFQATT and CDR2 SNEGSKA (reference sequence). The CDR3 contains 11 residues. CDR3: CSARGDNEQFF. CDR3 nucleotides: TGCAGTGCTAGAGGCGACAATGAGCAGTTCTTC.

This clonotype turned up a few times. CDR3 residues: CSARLLAGGPGDTQYF. The CDR3, as DNA: TGCAGTGCTCGATTACTAGCGGGAGGGCCCGGAGATACGCAGTATTTT. V is TRBV20-1 and J is TRBJ2-3; 13 bases match TRBD2. Germline V gene lookup returns CDR1 DFQATT and CDR2 SNEGSKA (reference sequence). Trimming took 5 bases from V and 5 from J; bases not matched to a gene: 10. The CDR3 is 16 residues long.

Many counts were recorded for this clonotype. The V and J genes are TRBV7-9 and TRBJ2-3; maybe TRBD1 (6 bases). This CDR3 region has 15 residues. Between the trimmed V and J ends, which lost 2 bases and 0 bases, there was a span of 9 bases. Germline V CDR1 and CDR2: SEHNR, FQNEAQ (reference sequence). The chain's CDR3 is CASSLRQASTDTQYF. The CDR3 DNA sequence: TGTGCCAGCAGCTTAAGACAGGCTAGCACAGATACGCAGTATTTT.

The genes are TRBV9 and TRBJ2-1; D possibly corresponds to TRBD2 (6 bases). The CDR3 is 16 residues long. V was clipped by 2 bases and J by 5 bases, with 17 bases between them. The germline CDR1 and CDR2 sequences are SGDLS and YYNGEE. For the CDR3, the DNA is TGTGCCAGCAGCGTCCGGGGAGGCGGGCTTAACAATGAGCAGTTCTTC. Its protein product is CASSVRGGGLNNEQFF.

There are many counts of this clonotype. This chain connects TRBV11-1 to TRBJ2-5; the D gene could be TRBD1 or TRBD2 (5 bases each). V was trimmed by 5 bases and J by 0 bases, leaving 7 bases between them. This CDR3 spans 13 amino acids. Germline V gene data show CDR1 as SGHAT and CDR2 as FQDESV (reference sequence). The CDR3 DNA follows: TGTGCCAGCAGCCAGGGAGACCAAGAGACCCAGTACTTC. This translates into CASSQGDQETQYF.

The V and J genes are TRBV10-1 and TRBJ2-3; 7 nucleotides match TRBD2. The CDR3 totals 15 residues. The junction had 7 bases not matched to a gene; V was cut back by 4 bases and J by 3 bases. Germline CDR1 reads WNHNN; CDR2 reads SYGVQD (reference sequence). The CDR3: CASSARDGRTDTQYF. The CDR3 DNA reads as TGCGCCAGCAGTGCGCGGGACGGGAGGACAGATACGCAGTATTTT.

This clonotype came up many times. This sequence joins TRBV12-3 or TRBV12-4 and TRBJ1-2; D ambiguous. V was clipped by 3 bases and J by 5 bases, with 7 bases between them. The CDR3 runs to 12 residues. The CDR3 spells CASSLRLYGYTF. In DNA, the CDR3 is TGTGCCAGCAGTTTGAGACTGTATGGCTACACCTTC.

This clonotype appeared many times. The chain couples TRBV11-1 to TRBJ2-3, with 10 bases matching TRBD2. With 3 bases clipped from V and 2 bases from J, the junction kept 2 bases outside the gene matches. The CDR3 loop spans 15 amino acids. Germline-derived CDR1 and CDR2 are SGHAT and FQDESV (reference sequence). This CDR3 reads CASSFLAGVTDTQYF. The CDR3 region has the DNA TGTGCCAGCAGCTTTCTAGCGGGAGTCACAGATACGCAGTATTTT.